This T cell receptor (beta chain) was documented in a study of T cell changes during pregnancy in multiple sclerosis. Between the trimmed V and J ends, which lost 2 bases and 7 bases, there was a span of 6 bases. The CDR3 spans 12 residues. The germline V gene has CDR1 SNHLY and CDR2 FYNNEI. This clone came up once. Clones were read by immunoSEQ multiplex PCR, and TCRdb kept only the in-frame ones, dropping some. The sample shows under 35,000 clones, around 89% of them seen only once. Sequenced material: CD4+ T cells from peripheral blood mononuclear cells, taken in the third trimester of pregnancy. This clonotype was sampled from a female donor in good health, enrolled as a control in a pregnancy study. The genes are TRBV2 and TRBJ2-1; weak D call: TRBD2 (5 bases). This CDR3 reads CASSESGNEQFF. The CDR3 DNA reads TGTGCCAGCAGTGAATCGGGGAATGAGCAGTTCTTC. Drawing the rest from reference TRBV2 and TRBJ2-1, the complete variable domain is EPEVTQTPSHQVTQMGQEVILRCVPISNHLYFYWYRQILGQKVEFLVSFYNNEISEKSEIFDDQFSVERPDGSNFTLKIRSTKLEDSAMYFCASSESGNEQFFGPGTRLTVL.